These 32 T cell receptor beta chains share one sample of origin, sequenced in a study of cytomegalovirus exposure and HLA in healthy donors. PCR was performed using 60 Vbeta and 13 Jbeta primers. Assay used: immunoSEQ multiplex PCR; TCRdb lists only in-frame clones, some missing. The data show nearly 110,000 clones, over 65% seen once. The source material was PBMCs. The receptors originated from a woman in her forties in good health and CMV-seropositive.

In its sample, this clone was seen a few times. The V call is TRBV7-2, the J call TRBJ1-1; the match to TRBD1 covers 7 bases. Germline assignment: CDR1 SGHTA and CDR2 FQGNSA. This CDR3 spans 12 amino acids. V was pared by 5 bases and J by 10 bases, with 7 bases of the junction left unmatched. The DNA for the CDR3 is TGTGCCAGCAGCGACGACAGGGTGAGAGCTTTCTTT. Amino acid sequence: CASSDDRVRAFF.

A few counts support this clone. The chain carries TRBV6-1 and TRBJ2-7; tentatively, D is TRBD2 (5 bases). Germline V lookup: CDR1 MNHNS, CDR2 SASEGT. The CDR3 extends over 15 amino acids. Trimming left V 7 bases short and J 3 bases short, with 19 bases between. In nucleotides, the CDR3 is TGTGCCAGCACCGCGGCCGGAAAGGCGGGCTACGAGCAGTACTTC. It is translated as CASTAAGKAGYEQYF.

The J gene is TRBJ2-1, the V gene TRBV6-5; D is perhaps TRBD2 (6 bases). The CDR3 sequence is 15 residues long. CDR1 and CDR2 (germline): MNHEY, SVGAGI. V was cut by 7 bases and J by 7 bases, with 20 bases left in between. The CDR3 bases are TGTGCCAGCAATTCGGGCAGGGACTCTTTAAATGAGCAGTTCTTC. Its protein product is CASNSGRDSLNEQFF.

In this sample, this clone turned up a few times. The rearrangement links TRBV19 to TRBJ1-3; D gene unclear. The CDR3 extends over 14 amino acids. Trimming left V 8 bases short and J 0 bases short, with 11 bases between. Germline assignment: CDR1 LNHDA and CDR2 SQIVND (reference sequence). Here the CDR3 reads CASVTGPSGNTIYF. DNA for the CDR3: TGTGCCAGTGTAACCGGTCCCTCTGGAAACACCATATATTTT.

This chain links TRBV30 with TRBJ1-5; 8 bases are shared with TRBD1. V shed 2 bases, J shed 6 bases, and the junction held 12 bases outside the gene matches. The germline gives CDR1 GTSNPN, CDR2 SVGIG (reference sequence). The length of the CDR3 is 16 residues. The CDR3 here is CAWSSSGRGRGQPQHF. CDR3 bases: TGTGCCTGGAGTTCATCGGGCAGGGGGCGAGGTCAGCCCCAGCATTTT.

This clone was observed a handful of times. This chain uses TRBV6-1 with TRBJ1-1; perhaps TRBD1 as D (5 bases). Germline assignment: CDR1 MNHNS and CDR2 SASEGT. Trimming removed 6 bases at V and 6 bases at J, with 14 bases between. The CDR3 totals 13 residues. CDR3 sequence: CASRGTSGAEAFF. The CDR3 DNA reads as TGTGCCAGCAGGGGGACTTCGGGCGCTGAAGCTTTCTTT.

The chain couples TRBV28 to TRBJ1-6; D gene uncertain. V gave up 7 bases and J gave up 3 bases, with 4 bases separating them. CDR3 length: 12 residues. Germline V gives CDR1 MDHEN, CDR2 SYDVKM. The CDR3 DNA sequence: TGTGCCAGCACAGACTATAATTCACCCCTCCACTTT. Residues: CASTDYNSPLHF.

The rearrangement links TRBV6-5 to TRBJ2-7; TRBD1 matches at 12 bases. The CDR3 extends over 15 amino acids. With V trimmed by 6 bases and J by 3 bases, 6 bases remained unmatched. The germline gives CDR1 MNHEY, CDR2 SVGAGI. CDR3 residues: CASRPGTGGGYEQYF. For the CDR3, the DNA is TGTGCCAGCAGACCCGGGACAGGGGGCGGCTACGAGCAGTACTTC.

Many counts were recorded for this clone. The V gene is TRBV29-1, the J gene TRBJ1-1; a possible D gene is TRBD1 (6 bases). Germline CDR1 SQVTM, CDR2 ANQGSEA. The CDR3 is made up of 14 amino acids. The V end was cut by 6 bases, the J end by 0 bases, with 14 bases between. The CDR3 here is CSVQGPSMNTEAFF. The DNA for the CDR3 is TGCAGCGTACAGGGACCCTCCATGAACACTGAAGCTTTCTTT.

This rearrangement joins TRBV9 to TRBJ2-7; 7 nucleotides agree with TRBD1. The length of the CDR3 is 13 residues. Germline CDR1 is SGDLS and CDR2 is YYNGEE. Trimming removed 4 bases from V and 6 bases from J; junction bases left unmatched: 7. The CDR3 loop reads CASSPGGRSEQYF. DNA for the CDR3: TGTGCCAGCAGCCCAGGGGGTCGGAGCGAGCAGTACTTC.

This clone was observed a handful of times. The V call is TRBV7-9, the J call TRBJ1-2; no firm D call. Germline-derived CDR1 and CDR2 are SEHNR and FQNEAQ (reference sequence). The CDR3 spans 16 residues. Trimming took 5 bases from V and 2 from J, leaving 18 bases between them. The CDR3 loop reads CASSVTERGGNYGYTF. In nucleotides, the CDR3 is TGTGCCAGCAGCGTTACAGAGCGGGGAGGGAACTATGGCTACACCTTC.

The chain couples TRBV6-1 to TRBJ1-2, with 7 bases identical to TRBD1. The CDR3 is 15 residues long. J was trimmed by 2 bases and V by 6 bases; bases with no gene match: 9. Per the germline V gene, CDR1 is MNHNS and CDR2 is SASEGT. The CDR3 nucleotides read TGTGCCAGCAGGCCCGAGACAGGGAAGAACTATGGCTACACCTTC. This translates into CASRPETGKNYGYTF.

The V gene is TRBV2, the J gene TRBJ2-3; 9 bases line up with TRBD2. CDR3 length: 17 residues. Germline loops: CDR1 SNHLY, CDR2 FYNNEI. Trimming took 4 bases from V and 8 from J; bases not matched to a gene: 16. Written as DNA, the CDR3 is TGTGCCAGCAGTGCTAGCGGGGTTCTTTCGGGGGCGGGTACGCAGTATTTT. Translating gives CASSASGVLSGAGTQYF.

The chain uses TRBV7-2 and TRBJ2-7, with TRBD2 as a possible D gene (7 bases). V was trimmed by 7 bases and J by 3 bases, leaving 19 bases between them. The CDR3 length is 15 residues. Germline loops: CDR1 SGHTA, CDR2 FQGNSA. CDR3 amino acids: CASTTSLGGLYEQYF. The CDR3 region has the DNA TGTGCCAGCACCACGTCCCTGGGGGGGCTCTACGAGCAGTACTTC.

J is TRBJ1-2 and V is TRBV6-5, with 7 bases aligning to TRBD1. The germline CDR1 and CDR2 sequences are MNHEY and SVGAGI. This CDR3 comprises 13 residues. V gave up 6 bases and J gave up 3 bases; unmatched junction bases: 4. In nucleotides, the CDR3 is TGTGCCAGCAGACAAGACAGGGACTATGGCTACACCTTC. Encoded protein: CASRQDRDYGYTF.

V is TRBV4-1 and J is TRBJ1-1; D unresolved. The CDR3 is made up of 17 amino acids. V shed 1 base and J shed 4 bases, with 19 bases lying between them. Germline CDR1 is MGHRA and CDR2 is YSYEKL. CDR3 nucleotide sequence: TGCGCCAGCAGCCAAGCCCCTACTCGAGGGTGGGGCACTGAAGCTTTCTTT. Protein sequence: CASSQAPTRGWGTEAFF.

V and J are TRBV11-3 and TRBJ2-5; D perhaps matches TRBD2 (6 bases). The length of the CDR3 is 13 residues. V was clipped by 4 bases and J by 7 bases, with 13 bases between them. Germline V gene sequence: CDR1 SGHNT, CDR2 YENEEA. The CDR3 sequence is CASSYRTEGTQYF. The DNA for the CDR3 is TGTGCCAGCAGCTATAGGACGGAGGGGACCCAGTACTTC. Complete variable domain (other parts from reference TRBV11-3 and TRBJ2-5): EAGVVQSPRYKIIEKKQPVAFWCNPISGHNTLYWYLQNLGQGPELLIRYENEEAVDDSQLPKDRFSAERLKGVDSTLKIQPAELGDSAVYLCASSYRTEGTQYFGPGTRLLVL.

The chain recombines TRBV29-1 with TRBJ1-1; D may be TRBD1 (6 bases). The CDR3 totals 14 residues. Germline V gives CDR1 SQVTM, CDR2 ANQGSEA. CDR3 region: CSSGGGAMNTEAFF. As DNA, the CDR3 is TGCAGTTCGGGAGGGGGGGCAATGAACACTGAAGCTTTCTTT.

J is TRBJ1-1 and V is TRBV5-4, with a weak D call TRBD1 (6 bases). Deletions cut 1 base from V and 10 bases from J, with 14 bases between. The CDR3 totals 13 residues. Germline V gene data show CDR1 as SGHNT and CDR2 as YYREEE (reference sequence). In DNA form, the CDR3 reads TGTGCCAGCAGCTTGCCGGGACAAAAATCAGCTTTCTTT. Amino acids: CASSLPGQKSAFF.

The rearrangement uses TRBV4-1 and TRBJ2-7; D not certain. This CDR3 spans 18 amino acids. Germline V CDR1 and CDR2: MGHRA, YSYEKL. V dropped 1 base and J dropped 0 bases, with 19 bases sitting between them. The DNA for the CDR3 is TGCGCCAGCAGCCAAGGTCTTGAGCCGGGTCGAACCTCCTACGAGCAGTACTTC. Translation gives CASSQGLEPGRTSYEQYF.

The chain links TRBV6-1 to TRBJ2-1; possible D gene TRBD2, 7 bases. The V end lost 5 bases, the J end lost 8 bases, and 16 bases lay between the germline ends. CDR1 is MNHNS, CDR2 SASEGT, per germline. This CDR3 is 14 amino acids long. The CDR3 is CASSPRRGRDEQFF. In nucleotides, the CDR3 is TGTGCCAGCAGTCCTCGGCGGGGGCGGGATGAGCAGTTCTTC.

The V and J genes are TRBV2 and TRBJ1-1, with D unresolved. The germline gives CDR1 SNHLY, CDR2 FYNNEI. The CDR3 is made up of 14 amino acids. V lost 5 bases and J 1 base, leaving 11 bases between the germline ends. The CDR3 loop is CASSLGQQNTEAFF. The DNA of the CDR3 is TGTGCCAGCAGTCTTGGGCAGCAGAACACTGAAGCTTTCTTT.

The chain carries TRBV28 and TRBJ1-6, with a tentative D call TRBD1 (6 bases). The CDR3 totals 15 residues. Trimming took 6 bases from V and 7 from J, leaving 16 bases between them. Germline V gene data show CDR1 as MDHEN and CDR2 as SYDVKM. CDR3 sequence reads: CASSPLGGTNSPLHF. CDR3 nucleotides: TGTGCCAGCAGCCCATTAGGGGGTACGAATTCACCCCTCCACTTT.

The J gene is TRBJ2-7, the V gene TRBV4-1; 7 bases are shared with TRBD1. This CDR3 has 15 residues. Losses at the gene ends were 4 bases for V and 0 bases for J; bases not matched to a gene: 6. Germline CDR1 is MGHRA and CDR2 is YSYEKL. The CDR3 sequence: CASSLLTGLSYEQYF. DNA for the CDR3: TGCGCCAGCAGCCTACTGACAGGGCTCTCCTACGAGCAGTACTTC.

J is TRBJ1-5 and V is TRBV29-1; TRBD1 might be the D (5 bases). The V and J ends lost 4 bases and 5 bases respectively, with 15 bases between them. In germline, CDR1 is SQVTM, CDR2 ANQGSEA. The CDR3 contains 14 residues. The CDR3 here is CSVALGGRDQPQHF. The DNA for the CDR3 is TGCAGCGTTGCTTTGGGGGGACGCGATCAGCCCCAGCATTTT.

This rearrangement joins TRBV9 to TRBJ2-3, with 9 bases matching TRBD1. The CDR3 is made up of 15 amino acids. V trimming: 0 bases; J trimming: 3 bases; junction bases outside the gene matches: 2. Germline V gene data show CDR1 as SGDLS and CDR2 as YYNGEE. The CDR3 region has the DNA TGTGCCAGCAGCGTAGTGACAGGGGGAACAGATACGCAGTATTTT. As protein: CASSVVTGGTDTQYF.

This chain links TRBV15 with TRBJ1-3, with D uncertain. Trimming took 5 bases from V and 0 from J, leaving 8 bases between them. This CDR3 is built from 14 residues. Germline CDR1 is LNHNV and CDR2 is YYDKDF (reference sequence). The CDR3: CATSLQSSGNTIYF. The CDR3 DNA is TGTGCCACCAGCCTACAGAGCTCTGGAAACACCATATATTTT.

The V call is TRBV6-5, the J call TRBJ1-1, with a tentative D call TRBD1 (5 bases). Trimming left V 8 bases short and J 1 base short, with 8 bases between. Germline CDR1 MNHEY, CDR2 SVGAGI. The CDR3 spans 12 residues. DNA for the CDR3: TGTGCCAGCTTGGGGGGGAACACTGAAGCTTTCTTT. Translated: CASLGGNTEAFF.

The chain has TRBV6-5 and TRBJ2-5, with 9 bases that match TRBD1. The CDR3 extends over 14 amino acids. The germline V gene encodes CDR1 MNHEY and CDR2 SVGAGI. V shed 6 bases, J shed 5 bases, and the junction held 7 bases outside the gene matches. CDR3 in amino acids: CASSHRGRGETQYF. For the CDR3, the DNA is TGTGCCAGCAGCCACAGGGGGCGCGGGGAGACCCAGTACTTC.

This chain joins TRBV4-3 and TRBJ1-6, with 12 bases fitting TRBD1. The ends lost 1 base at V and 7 bases at J; junction bases unmatched: 8. The CDR3 runs 18 residues. Germline V CDR1 and CDR2: LGHNA, YSLEER. The CDR3 region is CASSQGTGTGGLNSPLHF. In nucleotides, the CDR3 is TGCGCCAGCAGCCAAGGAACCGGGACAGGGGGCCTCAATTCACCCCTCCACTTT.

CDR3 residues: CASSQGVGVETQYF. The CDR3 region has the DNA TGTGCCAGCAGCCAAGGGGTCGGGGTTGAGACCCAGTACTTC. V is TRBV14 and J is TRBJ2-5; D might be TRBD2 (5 bases). This CDR3 is built from 14 residues. The germline CDR1 and CDR2 sequences are SGHDN and FVKESK. V was trimmed by 1 base and J by 5 bases, leaving 11 bases between them.

The rearrangement uses TRBV7-2 and TRBJ1-1; no reliable D call. V lost 6 bases to trimming and J lost 7 bases, with 9 bases between them. The CDR3 contains 11 residues. Germline loops: CDR1 SGHTA, CDR2 FQGNSA. CDR3 nucleotide sequence: TGTGCCAGCAGGGTCTTCGGTGAAGCTTTCTTT. It codes for CASRVFGEAFF.